A selection of T cell receptor beta chains follows, all from one sample in a study of response to subunit inactivated influenza vaccine. Each CDR3 protein is one row after TCRdb ran MiXCR on the RT-PCR reads. This sample has 450,000 to 600,000 distinct CDR3 sequences; roughly 7.6% occur once, and the top ten carry over 10%. The source was PBMCs from blood, collected 23 months after vaccination. These receptors were collected from a man aged 50-75 years who received an inactivated influenza vaccine. Both conserved end residues are part of each CDR3. The D gene is left open where the match is weak. Where a row states a size, it is once, few, many or the class of an expanded clone; other rows omit it.

d_call,clone_size,v_call,j_call,cdr3_aa,cdr3_nt
-,few,TRBV11-1,TRBJ2-7,CASSLQPDSSYEQYF,TGTGCCAGCAGCTTACAGCCGGACAGCTCCTACGAGCAGTACTTC
TRBD1,few,TRBV20-1,TRBJ2-3,CSARRTGLAADTQYF,TGCAGTGCCCGCCGGACAGGGTTAGCAGCGGATACGCAGTATTTT
-,few,TRBV28,TRBJ2-1,CASSSDMDGPACF,TGTGCCAGCAGTTCAGACATGGACGGGCCGGCGTGTTTC
TRBD1,-,TRBV20-1,TRBJ2-7,CSASRDRGREQYF,TGCAGTGCTAGCAGGGACAGGGGGCGTGAGCAGTACTTC
-,-,TRBV6-1,TRBJ1-1,CAISGTMNTEAFF,TGTGCCATCTCCGGGACTATGAACACTGAAGCTTTCTTT
-,-,TRBV30,TRBJ2-3,CAWRLPSTDTQYF,TGTGCCTGGAGACTACCAAGCACAGATACGCAGTATTTT
TRBD2,few,TRBV6-1,TRBJ2-1,CASSGTSGINNEQFF,TGTGCCAGCAGTGGGACTAGCGGGATTAACAATGAGCAGTTCTTC
TRBD2,many,TRBV19,TRBJ2-3,CASSTASGNTDTQYF,TGTGCCAGTAGTACCGCTAGCGGGAACACAGATACGCAGTATTTT
TRBD1,many,TRBV20-1,TRBJ1-5,CSARTGGNNQPQHF,TGCAGTGCTAGGACAGGGGGAAACAATCAGCCCCAGCATTTT
TRBD1,few,TRBV20-1,TRBJ2-7,CSASTLGQGWNEQYF,TGCAGTGCTTCAACTTTGGGACAGGGGTGGAACGAGCAGTACTTC
TRBD2,many,TRBV20-1,TRBJ2-5,CSARDSTSGLQTQYF,TGCAGTGCTAGAGATTCGACTAGCGGTCTACAGACCCAGTACTTC
TRBD1,-,TRBV12-3/TRBV12-4,TRBJ2-7,CASSITGGGEQYF,TGTGCCAGCAGTATCACAGGGGGAGGCGAGCAGTACTTC
-,-,TRBV5-1,TRBJ2-5,CASSYRDSLETQYF,TGCGCCAGCAGCTACCGAGACAGTTTGGAGACCCAGTACTTC
TRBD2,many,TRBV12-3/TRBV12-4,TRBJ2-5,CASSFSGLATQETQYF,TGTGCCAGCAGTTTTTCGGGACTAGCGACACAAGAGACCCAGTACTTC
-,few,TRBV15,TRBJ1-1,CATSRPLTANTEAFF,TGTGCCACCAGCAGACCTCTAACCGCGAACACTGAAGCTTTCTTT
TRBD2,many,TRBV13,TRBJ2-7,CASSFRSNGGRDSYEQYF,TGTGCCAGCAGCTTCAGGAGCAACGGCGGGAGGGACTCCTACGAGCAGTACTTC
-,many,TRBV20-1,TRBJ1-1,CSAVPHTEAFF,TGCAGTGCTGTACCCCACACTGAAGCTTTCTTT
TRBD1,few,TRBV6-2/TRBV6-3,TRBJ1-5,CASSYYGQGLGTQPQHF,TGTGCCAGCAGTTACTACGGACAGGGACTAGGTACCCAGCCCCAGCATTTT
-,few,TRBV5-6,TRBJ1-2,CASSLGTLPNYGYTF,TGTGCCAGCAGCCTAGGGACTTTACCTAACTATGGCTACACCTTC
TRBD1,many,TRBV5-1,TRBJ1-6,CASSSETTGDSPLHF,TGCGCCAGCAGCAGCGAAACCACAGGGGACTCACCCCTCCACTTT
TRBD1,-,TRBV6-1,TRBJ2-4,CASSPRDRNIQYF,TGTGCCAGCAGTCCCCGGGACAGAAACATTCAGTACTTC
-,few,TRBV12-3/TRBV12-4,TRBJ2-2,CASSFSAGELFF,TGTGCCAGCAGCTTTTCTGCCGGGGAGCTGTTTTTT
TRBD2,-,TRBV7-2,TRBJ2-7,CASSQRESGYEQYF,TGTGCCAGCAGCCAGCGGGAATCCGGCTACGAGCAGTACTTC
-,many,TRBV29-1,TRBJ1-1,CSGGEGNTEAFF,TGCAGCGGGGGGGAAGGGAACACTGAAGCTTTCTTT
-,-,TRBV19,TRBJ2-2,CASSIWQAAAGELFF,TGTGCCAGTAGTATCTGGCAGGCGGCAGCCGGGGAGCTGTTTTTT
-,many,TRBV5-1,TRBJ1-6,CASSEGRNSNNSPLHF,TGCGCCAGCAGCGAGGGGAGAAATTCAAATAATTCACCCCTCCACTTT
TRBD1,-,TRBV29-1,TRBJ2-6,CSVVGTGSPGANVLTF,TGCAGCGTTGTAGGGACAGGGTCCCCTGGGGCCAACGTCCTGACTTTC
-,once,TRBV3-1,TRBJ2-2,CPSRGDRRTGELFF,TGTCCCAGCAGGGGGGACCGCCGGACCGGGGAGCTGTTTTTT
-,many,TRBV4-2,TRBJ2-3,CASSQARAGFAPDTQYF,TGTGCCAGCAGCCAAGCGAGGGCGGGGTTTGCGCCAGATACGCAGTATTTT
-,few,TRBV2,TRBJ1-5,CASSGDPEAAQHF,TGTGCCAGCAGTGGGGACCCAGAAGCGGCCCAGCATTTT
-,many,TRBV12-3/TRBV12-4,TRBJ1-1,CASSLDSLMNTEAFF,TGTGCCAGCAGTTTAGACAGTTTAATGAACACTGAAGCTTTCTTT
TRBD1,-,TRBV4-3,TRBJ1-2,CASSRLGQGGGYTF,TGCGCCAGCAGCCGGCTGGGACAGGGGGGTGGCTACACCTTC
TRBD2,many,TRBV6-5,TRBJ2-1,CASSYFSGSSNNEQFF,TGTGCCAGCAGTTACTTTAGCGGGAGCTCGAACAATGAGCAGTTCTTC
-,few,TRBV3-1,TRBJ2-4,CASSPLRQGKNIQYF,TGTGCCAGCAGCCCGCTTCGGCAGGGCAAAAACATTCAGTACTTC
-,few,TRBV29-1,TRBJ2-1,CSVVRLARGEQFF,TGCAGCGTTGTTCGGCTAGCGAGGGGTGAGCAGTTCTTC
TRBD1,many,TRBV6-2/TRBV6-3,TRBJ2-7,CASSQPRDRRLGQYF,TGTGCCAGCAGTCAACCCCGGGACAGACGTCTAGGGCAGTACTTC
-,many,TRBV29-1,TRBJ2-3,CSVGSYTQYF,TGCAGCGTTGGGTCTTATACGCAGTATTTT
TRBD1,few,TRBV20-1,TRBJ2-4,CSARWTGVYIQYF,TGCAGTGCTAGATGGACAGGGGTCTACATTCAGTACTTC
TRBD1,-,TRBV5-1,TRBJ2-5,CASSLTGTGVETQYF,TGCGCCAGCAGCTTAACCGGGACAGGGGTCGAGACCCAGTACTTC
TRBD1,-,TRBV20-1,TRBJ1-4,CSAMTGFWEKLFF,TGCAGTGCTATGACAGGGTTCTGGGAAAAACTGTTTTTT
TRBD2,-,TRBV20-1,TRBJ2-5,CSAKSGGPWETQYF,TGCAGTGCTAAGTCGGGAGGGCCGTGGGAGACCCAGTACTTC
TRBD1,-,TRBV27,TRBJ2-1,CASRNNRGLYNEQFF,TGTGCCAGCAGAAACAACAGGGGGTTATACAATGAGCAGTTCTTC
-,-,TRBV10-3,TRBJ2-7,CAISRDREQYF,TGTGCCATCAGCCGCGACCGGGAGCAGTACTTC
TRBD1,few,TRBV5-6,TRBJ1-1,CASSLSMGTASTEAFF,TGTGCCAGCAGCTTGAGTATGGGGACAGCTAGCACTGAAGCTTTCTTT
TRBD2,-,TRBV5-1,TRBJ2-3,CASSLTGGPGTQYF,TGCGCCAGCAGCTTGACGGGAGGGCCGGGTACGCAGTATTTT